The rows below give T cell receptor beta chains drawn from one sample of a study of human T cells and chemical hapten exposure. MiXCR was run by TCRdb on the RACE reads, yielding one entry per CDR3 protein. The sample includes more than 70,000 distinct CDR3 sequences, roughly 12% of them seen just once. Source: whole blood, taken in connection with sensitization to the hapten diphenylcyclopropenone (DPC). The receptor set was obtained from a man between 18 and 35 years old with alopecia areata. Some clones in this sample may be carry-over from other donors' samples. CDR3s include the opening cysteine and the closing phenylalanine or tryptophan. Fields, in order: CDR3 DNA, CDR3 protein, V gene, J gene, clone size, D gene. The D gene is left open where the match is weak. Rows may omit the clone size; those that give it use once, few, many or a size class.

TGTGCCAGCAGCAACCTGACAGGGATGAATTCACCCCTCCACTTT	CASSNLTGMNSPLHF	TRBV7-9	TRBJ1-6	-	TRBD1
TGTGCCAGCAGTTACAATCGGGGTTTGGGCACTGAAGCTTTCTTT	CASSYNRGLGTEAFF	TRBV6-6	TRBJ1-1	many	-
TGTGCCAGCAGTATGGACCGGGAAGAGACCCAGTACTTC	CASSMDREETQYF	TRBV12-3/TRBV12-4	TRBJ2-5	many	-
TGTGCCAGCAGCCCTCACGTGAACACTGAAGCTTTCTTT	CASSPHVNTEAFF	TRBV7-3	TRBJ1-1	few	-
TGTGCCAGCAGTGATGGGGATAGCTATGGCTACACCTTC	CASSDGDSYGYTF	TRBV11-1	TRBJ1-2	-	-
TGTGCCAGCAGGACAGGGGACAATGAGCAGTTCTTC	CASRTGDNEQFF	TRBV2	TRBJ2-1	-	TRBD1
TGTGCCAGCAGCCTTGGGATCGGCGGATACGAGCAGTACTTC	CASSLGIGGYEQYF	TRBV5-6	TRBJ2-7	few	-
TGCGCCAGCAGCTTGGAAGCTAGCGGGGGGCCACTCTACGAGCAGTACTTC	CASSLEASGGPLYEQYF	TRBV5-1	TRBJ2-7	few	TRBD2
TGTGCCAGCAGTGGGGGGGAGTGGGCCTACGAGCAGTACTTC	CASSGGEWAYEQYF	TRBV12-3/TRBV12-4	TRBJ2-7	-	TRBD2
TGCAGTGCTAGAGCACTAGCGGGGGGCGGGGAGACCCAGTACTTC	CSARALAGGGETQYF	TRBV20-1	TRBJ2-5	-	TRBD2
TGTGCCAGCAGCTTGTTTGCAGAGTCCTACAATGAGCAGTTCTTC	CASSLFAESYNEQFF	TRBV5-4	TRBJ2-1	-	-
TGCGCCAGCAGCTTGGAAAGGACTTCACCCCTCCACTTT	CASSLERTSPLHF	TRBV5-1	TRBJ1-6	-	-
TGTGCCAGCAGTCCACTGGGCTCTGGGGCCAACGTCCTGACTTTC	CASSPLGSGANVLTF	TRBV6-5	TRBJ2-6	-	-
TGCGCCAGCAGGTCCGAGGGGAACACTGAAGCTTTCTTT	CASRSEGNTEAFF	TRBV5-1	TRBJ1-1	-	-
TGCGCCAGCAGCCAAGAGCGGCGGACTGAAGCTTTCTTT	CASSQERRTEAFF	TRBV4-3	TRBJ1-1	many	-
TGTGCCAGCAGCTTGGACGGTGGGCCAAACACTGAAGCTTTCTTT	CASSLDGGPNTEAFF	TRBV9	TRBJ1-1	-	-
TGTGCCAGCAGCCAAGGGGACGGCTATGGCTACACCTTC	CASSQGDGYGYTF	TRBV16	TRBJ1-2	-	-
TGCAGTGTCCTGGGCTCCGGACAGGGGACAAACACCGGGGAGCTGTTTTTT	CSVLGSGQGTNTGELFF	TRBV20-1	TRBJ2-2	many	TRBD1
TGCGCCAGCGCTCTCCTCGGGACTGACACCTACGAGCAGTACTTC	CASALLGTDTYEQYF	TRBV5-1	TRBJ2-7	few	-
TGTGCCAGCTCGGAGACCGGACCACGGTTTGGAGAGACCCAGTACTTC	CASSETGPRFGETQYF	TRBV12-3/TRBV12-4	TRBJ2-5	few	-
TGTGCCAGCAGCACTACTAGCGGGGACACAGATACGCAGTATTTT	CASSTTSGDTDTQYF	TRBV7-9	TRBJ2-3	few	TRBD2
TGCGCCAGCAGCCTTGCGACTAGCGGCTACAATGAGCAGTTCTTC	CASSLATSGYNEQFF	TRBV4-3	TRBJ2-1	-	TRBD2
TGCGCCAGCAGCCGCGGGGGCCTGGAGGGCAGGGAAGCTTTCTTT	CASSRGGLEGREAFF	TRBV4-1	TRBJ1-1	-	-
TGTGCCAGCCATTCCGGGTCATACACCGGGGAGCTGTTTTTT	CASHSGSYTGELFF	TRBV9	TRBJ2-2	many	-
TGTGCCAGCGTCCTAGAAGATGAGAGCTATGGCTACACCTTC	CASVLEDESYGYTF	TRBV7-9	TRBJ1-2	few	-
TGTGCCAGCAGTAGTAGCGGGGGACTCGAGCAGTACTTC	CASSSSGGLEQYF	TRBV27	TRBJ2-7	-	TRBD2
TGTGCCAGCAGTTTTTTGGACGGAGGAAACTATGGCTACACCTTC	CASSFLDGGNYGYTF	TRBV27	TRBJ1-2	many	-
TGTGCCAGCAGCCAAGATCGGGACACTTATGGCTACACCTTC	CASSQDRDTYGYTF	TRBV3-1	TRBJ1-2	once	-
TGCAGCGTTGATCCGCAAGGGGACAATGAGCAGTTCTTC	CSVDPQGDNEQFF	TRBV29-1	TRBJ2-1	few	-
TGCGCCAGCAGTGAGTCAGACAGGGGGTACGAGCAGTACTTC	CASSESDRGYEQYF	TRBV10-1	TRBJ2-7	few	TRBD1
TGCAGTGCTGGGACTAGCGGGGGGGCAGATACGCAGTATTTT	CSAGTSGGADTQYF	TRBV20-1	TRBJ2-3	-	TRBD2
TGTGCCAGCAGCGACCCTGACAGGGCAACGAGGAATGAGCAGTTCTTC	CASSDPDRATRNEQFF	TRBV2	TRBJ2-1	few	TRBD1
TGCAGTGCTAGAGATCGGGGGGGCGGTATCACTGAAGCTTTCTTT	CSARDRGGGITEAFF	TRBV20-1	TRBJ1-1	-	-
TGCGCCAGCAGCTACCGGACCACAGATACGCAGTATTTT	CASSYRTTDTQYF	TRBV5-1	TRBJ2-3	-	-
TGTGCCAGCAGCCCACCCGACAGGCCAGATACGCAGTATTTT	CASSPPDRPDTQYF	TRBV7-9	TRBJ2-3	few	-
TGTGCCAGCAGCTTAGCCCTCGGCCCGCGGGAGCAGTTCTTC	CASSLALGPREQFF	TRBV11-1	TRBJ2-1	many	-
TGTGCCAGCAGCGTAGACCCTGGGGGATCGGACTACGAGCAGTACTTT	CASSVDPGGSDYEQYF	TRBV9	TRBJ2-7	few	-
TGCGCCAGCAGCGCCGGATACGAGCAGTACTTC	CASSAGYEQYF	TRBV4-1	TRBJ2-7	-	-
TGCAGCGCTGGAGGGCGGAACACTGAAGCTTTCTTT	CSAGGRNTEAFF	TRBV29-1	TRBJ1-1	many	-
TGTGCCAGCAGCTCAAGGACCCGACCAAATGAGCAGTTCTTC	CASSSRTRPNEQFF	TRBV11-2	TRBJ2-1	few	-
TGTGCCAGCAGTTCGAGAGGGCACGACTATGGCTACACCTTC	CASSSRGHDYGYTF	TRBV28	TRBJ1-2	many	-
TGTGCCAGCAGTTTAAATGGCGATAATTCACCCCTCCACTTT	CASSLNGDNSPLHF	TRBV28	TRBJ1-6	-	-
TGTGCCAGCAGCTTGGCCAATCCTGGGACAGGGAGCACTGAAGCTTTCTTT	CASSLANPGTGSTEAFF	TRBV5-6	TRBJ1-1	-	TRBD1
TGTGCCACCAGCAGAGCGAGGGGCGCGATTAATCAGCCCCAGCATTTT	CATSRARGAINQPQHF	TRBV15	TRBJ1-5	few	-
TGTGCCAGCAGCCAAGAGGGGGAAAGGACTGAAGCTTTCTTT	CASSQEGERTEAFF	TRBV14	TRBJ1-1	many	-
TGTGCCAGCAGCCACGGAAACACCATATATTTT	CASSHGNTIYF	TRBV7-9	TRBJ1-3	many	-
TGTGCCAGCAGCTCCGACCGACGTCGTGAAAAACTGTTTTTT	CASSSDRRREKLFF	TRBV4-2	TRBJ1-4	-	-
TGCGCCAGCAGCCGGGACAGGGGACCTGAGCAGTTCTTC	CASSRDRGPEQFF	TRBV4-3	TRBJ2-1	many	TRBD1
TGCAGCGCTTCGGGGCTGAACGGGGCGATCGCCGGGGAGCTGTTTTTT	CSASGLNGAIAGELFF	TRBV29-1	TRBJ2-2	-	-